This TCR beta chain emerged from a study of T cells in Graves' hyperthyroidism and ophthalmopathy. V was pared by 2 bases and J by 4 bases, with 15 bases between. CDR1 is SNHLY and CDR2 is FYNNEI in the germline V gene. There are 16 residues in the CDR3. The PBMCs were sourced from fresh peripheral blood (approximately 10 ml). Amplified TCR beta CDR3 regions came from RNA transcripts. HTBI primers were the set used in a first-round RT-PCR of the TCR CDR3. Each CDR3 protein is one row after TCRdb ran MiXCR on the multiplex PCR reads. The top ten clones hold around a fifth of a sample with a few hundred thousand distinct CDR3 sequences, roughly 14% of them seen once. The sample holds many counts of this clonotype. The antigen is undetermined. Points from the study as a whole: Most thyroid clonotypes that were expanded above 0.001 also turned up in blood.

The TCR originated in a young woman with Graves' ophthalmopathy. Sequencing was done on a sample of blood. The genes are TRBV2 and TRBJ2-1; D may match TRBD1 or TRBD2 (5 bases each). The CDR3 spells CASSEYRGLGYNEQFF. The CDR3 region has the DNA TGTGCCAGCAGTGAATACCGGGGCTTGGGATACAATGAGCAGTTCTTC.